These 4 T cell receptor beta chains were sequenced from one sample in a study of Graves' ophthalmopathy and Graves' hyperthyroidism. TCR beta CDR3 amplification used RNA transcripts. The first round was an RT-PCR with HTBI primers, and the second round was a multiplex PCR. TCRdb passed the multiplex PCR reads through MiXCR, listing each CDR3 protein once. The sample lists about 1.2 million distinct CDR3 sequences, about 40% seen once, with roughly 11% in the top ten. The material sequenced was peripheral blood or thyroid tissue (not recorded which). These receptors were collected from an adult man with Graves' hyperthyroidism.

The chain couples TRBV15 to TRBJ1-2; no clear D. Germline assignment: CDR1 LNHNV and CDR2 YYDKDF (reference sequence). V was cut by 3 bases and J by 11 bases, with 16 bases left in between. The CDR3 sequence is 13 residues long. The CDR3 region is CATSRDGDNRYTF. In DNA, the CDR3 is TGTGCCACCAGCAGGGACGGCGATAATCGTTACACCTTC. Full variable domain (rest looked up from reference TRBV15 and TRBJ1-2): DAMVIQNPRYQVTQFGKPVTLSCSQTLNHNVMYWYQQKSSQAPKLLFHYYDKDFNNEADTPDNFQSRRPNTSFCFLDIRSPGLGDTAMYLCATSRDGDNRYTFGSGTRLTVV.

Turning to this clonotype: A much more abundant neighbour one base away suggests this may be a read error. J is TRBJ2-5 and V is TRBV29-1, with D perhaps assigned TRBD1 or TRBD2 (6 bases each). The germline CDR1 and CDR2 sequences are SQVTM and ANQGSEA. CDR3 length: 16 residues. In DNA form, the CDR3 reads TGCAGCGTTGAAAGGGGGGCCGGACAAATTCAAGGGACCCAGTACTTC. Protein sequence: CSVERGAGQIQGTQYF.

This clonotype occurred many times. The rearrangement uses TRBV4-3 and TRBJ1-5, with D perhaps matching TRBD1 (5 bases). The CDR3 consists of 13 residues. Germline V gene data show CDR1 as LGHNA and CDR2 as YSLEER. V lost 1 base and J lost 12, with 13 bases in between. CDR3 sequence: CASSQGSEGLQHF. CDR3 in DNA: TGCGCCAGCAGCCAAGGTTCAGAGGGGCTCCAGCATTTT.

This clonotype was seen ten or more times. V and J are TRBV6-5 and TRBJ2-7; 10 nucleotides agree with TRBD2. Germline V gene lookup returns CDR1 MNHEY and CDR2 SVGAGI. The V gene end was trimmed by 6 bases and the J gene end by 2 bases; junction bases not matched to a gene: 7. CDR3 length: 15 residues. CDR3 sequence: CASRLAGASTYEQYF. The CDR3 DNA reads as TGTGCCAGCAGGCTAGCGGGAGCGTCTACCTACGAGCAGTACTTC.